The 9 T cell receptor beta chains below were found in one sample sequenced in a study of cytomegalovirus exposure and HLA in healthy donors. Use of 60 Vbeta and 13 Jbeta primers characterized the PCR. TCRdb's table, derived via immunoSEQ multiplex PCR, lists solely in-frame clones and lacks some. This table has approximately 170,000 clones, 80% to 85% appearing once. Specimen: PBMCs. These TCRs come from a boy between 2 and 10 years old in good health and CMV-seronegative.

Comment on this clone: The germline gene is not matched at one end of the junction; a read error may be the cause. V is TRBV30 and J is TRBJ2-5, with D maybe TRBD2 (7 bases). The CDR3 covers 13 residues. Germline values: CDR1 GTSNPN, CDR2 SVGIG (reference sequence). Here the CDR3 reads CARRGGPSVAQYF. In DNA, the CDR3 is TGTGCCCGGAGGGGGGGGCCTAGCGTGGCCCAGTACTTC.

CDR3 nucleotide sequence: TGTGCCAGCAGCGTATCGTGGACTAGCACTACGCAGTATTTT. Translating it yields CASSVSWTSTTQYF. This chain uses TRBV9 with TRBJ2-3; 8 bases fit TRBD2. Germline V gene sequence: CDR1 SGDLS, CDR2 YYNGEE. This CDR3 is 14 amino acids long. The V segment lost 1 base and the J segment 8 bases; nucleotides outside the gene matches: 6.

The chain recombines TRBV7-9 with TRBJ2-5; 8 bases are shared with TRBD2. The V segment lost 5 bases and the J segment 1 base; nucleotides outside the gene matches: 9. Germline-derived CDR1 and CDR2 are SEHNR and FQNEAQ (reference sequence). CDR3 length: 16 residues. This CDR3 is CASSPVQAGGQETQYF. In DNA, the CDR3 is TGTGCCAGCAGCCCAGTACAGGCGGGGGGCCAAGAGACCCAGTACTTC.

This clone was counted a single time. The CDR3 reads CATSRDRSPYGYTF. The CDR3 bases are TGTGCCACCAGCAGAGACAGGTCCCCCTATGGCTACACCTTC. This chain links TRBV15 with TRBJ1-2; D is uncertain. CDR1 is LNHNV, CDR2 YYDKDF, per germline (reference sequence). V was trimmed by 0 bases and J by 4 bases, leaving 9 bases between them. CDR3 size: 14 residues. Based on the CDR3 plus reference TRBV15 and TRBJ1-2, the full variable domain is DAMVIQNPRYQVTQFGKPVTLSCSQTLNHNVMYWYQQKSSQAPKLLFHYYDKDFNNEADTPDNFQSRRPNTSFCFLDIRSPGLGDTAMYLCATSRDRSPYGYTFGSGTRLTVV.

The rearrangement joins TRBV29-1 to TRBJ1-2, with a weak D call TRBD1 (5 bases). The CDR3 consists of 13 residues. Per germline, CDR1 SQVTM and CDR2 ANQGSEA. Deletions cut 5 bases from V and 8 bases from J, with 18 bases between. The CDR3 region is CSVRPDSLLGYTF. Here the CDR3 DNA reads TGCAGCGTTCGACCCGACAGCCTACTCGGCTACACCTTC.

The genes are TRBV5-1 and TRBJ2-3; 10 positions match TRBD1. J was trimmed by 4 bases and V by 4 bases; bases with no gene match: 6. Looked up from germline, CDR1 is SGHRS and CDR2 is YFSETQ. The CDR3 has 15 residues. The CDR3 DNA reads TGCGCCAGCAGCCCGCGACAGGGGGCATCAGATACGCAGTATTTT. Translated: CASSPRQGASDTQYF.

This sequence joins TRBV30 and TRBJ1-2; D perhaps matches TRBD1 (6 bases). Looked up from germline, CDR1 is GTSNPN and CDR2 is SVGIG (reference sequence). The CDR3 extends over 14 amino acids. V shed 5 bases and J shed 4 bases, with 17 bases lying between them. The CDR3 coding sequence is TGTGCCTGGTCCGGGACATCCGGGTTCTATGGCTACACCTTC. This codes for CAWSGTSGFYGYTF.

With regard to this clone: Other nucleotide sequences from this sample produce the same CDR3. This chain joins TRBV4-1 and TRBJ1-2; the D gene is possibly TRBD1 (5 bases). With 0 bases removed from V and 8 bases from J, the gap between germline ends came to 13 bases. Germline loops: CDR1 MGHRA, CDR2 YSYEKL. CDR3 length: 14 residues. The chain's CDR3 is CASSQDEAGYGYTF. CDR3 bases: TGCGCCAGCAGCCAAGATGAAGCAGGGTACGGCTACACCTTC.

CDR3 loop: CASTTLAGGPLSEQFF. DNA for the CDR3: TGTGCCAGCACCACCCTAGCGGGCGGGCCCCTCAGTGAGCAGTTCTTC. V gene TRBV5-6 combines with J gene TRBJ2-1; TRBD2 matches 8 bases. V shed 6 bases and J 9 bases; nucleotides not matched to a gene: 17. CDR1 is SGHDT, CDR2 YYEEEE, per germline. This CDR3 contains 16 residues.